These 8 T cell receptor beta chains were all obtained from the same sample, sequenced in a study of PD-1 blockade in classical Hodgkin lymphoma. Documented time point: cycle 4 day 1 (C4D1), after less than 7 weeks of nivolumab. Brentuximab vedotin exposure varied among the patients, all of whom had relapsed after autologous stem cell transplantation. Out of thawed PBMCs, magnetic negative selection purified CD4+ T cells. The protocol was immunoSEQ multiplex PCR, while the TCRdb copy is restricted to in-frame clones and leaves out a portion. The data contain around 6,200 clones, 86% of them singletons. The specimen was CD4+ T cells from blood, collected before the fourth cycle of nivolumab. Receptors originate from a human donor with classical Hodgkin lymphoma.

In its sample, this clone was seen a few times. The rearrangement uses TRBV5-4 and TRBJ1-1; 7 bases fit TRBD1. V shed 1 base, J shed 7 bases, and the junction held 1 base outside the gene matches. This CDR3 region has 12 residues. Per germline, CDR1 SGHNT and CDR2 YYREEE (reference sequence). CDR3 protein: CASSLRGREAFF. The CDR3 DNA is TGTGCCAGCAGCTTGAGGGGGCGTGAAGCTTTCTTT.

The V and J genes are TRBV6-5 and TRBJ2-1; D uncertain. Trimming took 2 bases from V and 4 from J, leaving 15 bases between them. The CDR3 covers 16 residues. CDR1 MNHEY and CDR2 SVGAGI come from the germline V gene. DNA for the CDR3: TGTGCCAGCAGTTACGAAGGACGGCTTTCTTACAATGAGCAGTTCTTC. Its translation: CASSYEGRLSYNEQFF.

The chain couples TRBV30 to TRBJ1-5, with D unresolved. This CDR3 contains 13 residues. In germline, CDR1 is GTSNPN, CDR2 SVGIG (reference sequence). V lost 1 base and J lost 8, with 12 bases in between. The DNA of the CDR3 is TGTGCCTGGAGTGGGTCTTCCGCAGAGCCCCAGCATTTT. It specifies CAWSGSSAEPQHF.

This sequence joins TRBV2 and TRBJ2-7, with 7 bases matching TRBD1. From germline, CDR1 is SNHLY and CDR2 FYNNEI. The CDR3 sequence is 16 residues long. Losses at the gene ends were 3 bases for V and 3 bases for J; bases not matched to a gene: 11. This CDR3 is CASSDLQGIMRYEQYF. The CDR3 DNA sequence: TGTGCCAGCAGTGATTTACAGGGGATCATGCGCTACGAGCAGTACTTC. Full variable domain (rest looked up from reference TRBV2 and TRBJ2-7): EPEVTQTPSHQVTQMGQEVILRCVPISNHLYFYWYRQILGQKVEFLVSFYNNEISEKSEIFDDQFSVERPDGSNFTLKIRSTKLEDSAMYFCASSDLQGIMRYEQYFGPGTRLTVT.

The rearrangement links TRBV6-5 to TRBJ2-7, with D perhaps matching TRBD2 (6 bases). Germline lookup yields CDR1 MNHEY and CDR2 SVGAGI. The V and J ends lost 8 bases and 6 bases respectively, with 11 bases between them. The CDR3 length is 11 residues. The DNA for the CDR3 is TGTGCCAGCCGGAGGGCCTCCGAGCAGTACTTC. Protein product: CASRRASEQYF.

The chain has TRBV5-1 and TRBJ2-3, with 7 bases identical to TRBD1. CDR3 length: 15 amino acids. CDR1 is SGHRS, CDR2 YFSETQ, per germline. Unmatched junction bases numbered 4, after V lost 3 bases and J lost 0 bases. CDR3 residues: CASSWDSHSTDTQYF. The CDR3 bases are TGCGCCAGCAGCTGGGACAGCCATAGCACAGATACGCAGTATTTT.

The chain links TRBV9 to TRBJ1-1; D not resolved. From germline, CDR1 is SGDLS and CDR2 YYNGEE. This CDR3 has 14 residues. V lost 4 bases, J lost 2 bases, and 12 bases lay in between. CDR3 nucleotides: TGTGCCAGCAGCACCCTACCCCTAAACACTGAAGCTTTCTTT. This translates into CASSTLPLNTEAFF.

The gene calls are TRBV7-8 and TRBJ2-5; TRBD1 matches 11 bases. CDR1 is SGHVS, CDR2 FQNEAQ, per germline. V lost 5 bases and J lost 5; bases outside the gene matches: 10. CDR3 length equals 16 residues. CDR3 DNA sequence: TGTGCCAGCAGCCGGCTGGACAGGGGGCTAGAGGAGACCCAGTACTTC. This codes for CASSRLDRGLEETQYF.